Below, 27 T cell receptor beta chains from the same sample are listed, as sequenced in a study of blood T cell repertoires in COVID-19. The repertoire was sequenced with immunoSEQ multiplex PCR; TCRdb's copy has only in-frame clones and lacks some. The table shows a few hundred thousand clones, with approximately 90% occurring only once. The material sequenced was PBMCs or T cells enriched from blood (not recorded which). The source of these receptors is a young woman who had recovered from COVID-19.

The chain couples TRBV5-1 to TRBJ2-2, with 7 bases aligning to TRBD1. Germline lookup yields CDR1 SGHRS and CDR2 YFSETQ. The CDR3 runs 15 residues. The V and J ends lost 5 bases and 0 bases, in that order; junction bases with no gene match: 4. The CDR3 reads CASSHGTANTGELFF. The CDR3 nucleotides are TGCGCCAGCAGTCATGGGACAGCGAACACCGGGGAGCTGTTTTTT.

V is TRBV3-1 (or the pseudogene TRBV3-2) and J is TRBJ1-5, with D perhaps matching TRBD1 (6 bases). V was trimmed by 3 bases and J by 6 bases, leaving 15 bases between them. The CDR3 spans 15 residues. Per the germline V gene, CDR1 is LGHDT and CDR2 is YNNKEL (reference sequence). The CDR3 DNA reads as TGTGCCAGCAGCCATAACGGACAGTCACGTCAGCCCCAGCATTTT. Encoded protein: CASSHNGQSRQPQHF.

This clone turned up a few times. The rearrangement links TRBV24-1 to TRBJ2-5; D remains unclear. Trimming removed 0 bases from V and 2 bases from J, with 6 bases in between. The germline V gene has CDR1 KGHDR and CDR2 SFDVKD. This CDR3 has 14 residues. CDR3 sequence reads: CATSDLDKQETQYF. The CDR3 DNA sequence: TGTGCCACCAGTGATTTGGACAAGCAAGAGACCCAGTACTTC.

The V and J genes are TRBV24-1 and TRBJ1-5; 10 nucleotides line up with TRBD1. Per the germline V gene, CDR1 is KGHDR and CDR2 is SFDVKD. V was pared by 2 bases and J by 6 bases, with 9 bases of the junction left unmatched. This CDR3 has 17 residues. DNA for the CDR3: TGTGCCACCAGTGATTCGGGGACAGGGGCGCGGGCTCAGCCCCAGCATTTT. Its translation is CATSDSGTGARAQPQHF.

This clone was picked up one time. The chain is built from TRBV28 and TRBJ2-5; weak D call: TRBD1 (5 bases). CDR3 length: 13 residues. V shed 6 bases and J shed 4 bases, with 12 bases lying between them. In germline, CDR1 is MDHEN, CDR2 SYDVKM. CDR3 amino acids: CASSNPGAETQYF. The CDR3 DNA sequence: TGTGCCAGCAGCAACCCTGGGGCAGAGACCCAGTACTTC. Variable domain in full (rest from reference TRBV28 and TRBJ2-5): DVKVTQSSRYLVKRTGEKVFLECVQDMDHENMFWYRQDPGLGLRLIYFSYDVKMKEKGDIPEGYSVSREKKERFSLILESASTNQTSMYLCASSNPGAETQYFGPGTRLLVL.

The V and J genes are TRBV6-5 and TRBJ1-5; possibly TRBD1 for D (5 bases). Germline V lookup: CDR1 MNHEY, CDR2 SVGAGI. CDR3 length: 14 residues. V dropped 7 bases and J dropped 0 bases, with 10 bases sitting between them. The CDR3 nucleotides read TGTGCCAGCACCTTAGGGGATAGCAATCAGCCCCAGCATTTT. Residues: CASTLGDSNQPQHF.

V usage is TRBV6-2 or TRBV6-3 and J usage is TRBJ2-2; 9 nucleotides align to TRBD1. This CDR3 region has 16 residues. Germline V gives CDR1 MNHEY, CDR2 SVGEGT. The V and J ends lost 4 bases and 3 bases, in that order; junction bases with no gene match: 6. This chain's CDR3 is CASSSSGTGHTGELFF. As DNA, the CDR3 is TGTGCCAGCAGTTCTTCCGGGACAGGGCACACCGGGGAGCTGTTTTTT.

The chain couples TRBV25-1 to TRBJ1-3, with D perhaps TRBD1 (6 bases). Germline CDR1 is MGHDK and CDR2 is SYGVNS. The CDR3 is 18 amino acids. Deletions cut 0 bases from V and 4 bases from J, with 19 bases between. As DNA, the CDR3 is TGTGCCAGCAGTGAATACGGGCGGCCTGGGGGCTCAGGAAACACCATATATTTT. Protein: CASSEYGRPGGSGNTIYF.

This rearrangement joins TRBV14 to TRBJ1-4; 8 nucleotides align to TRBD1. The V segment lost 3 bases and the J segment 10 bases; nucleotides outside the gene matches: 10. The CDR3 loop spans 15 amino acids. Germline V gives CDR1 SGHDN, CDR2 FVKESK. CDR3 residues: CASSQGTGGVGKLFF. The CDR3 DNA follows: TGTGCCAGCAGCCAGGGCACAGGGGGTGTGGGAAAACTGTTTTTT.

Here the CDR3 reads CASSFLQATYNEQFF. The CDR3 coding sequence is TGTGCCAGCAGTTTCCTACAGGCTACCTACAATGAGCAGTTCTTC. The chain links TRBV6-5 to TRBJ2-1, with TRBD1 as a possible D gene (5 bases). There are 15 residues in the CDR3. V was shortened by 4 bases and J by 2 bases, with 12 bases between the two germline ends. The germline CDR1 and CDR2 sequences are MNHEY and SVGAGI.

The chain carries TRBV11-3 and TRBJ1-5; TRBD1 aligns across 8 bases. The CDR3 extends over 13 amino acids. Losses at the gene ends were 3 bases for V and 7 bases for J; bases not matched to a gene: 2. The germline V gene has CDR1 SGHNT and CDR2 YENEEA. CDR3 sequence reads: CASSFNRGQPQHF. CDR3 nucleotide sequence: TGTGCCAGCAGCTTTAACAGGGGGCAGCCCCAGCATTTT.

The V and J genes are TRBV9 and TRBJ1-2, with TRBD1 identical over 10 bases. The V gene's germline CDR1 is SGDLS and CDR2 YYNGEE. Losses at the gene ends were 0 bases for V and 2 bases for J; bases not matched to a gene: 1. CDR3 size: 15 residues. The CDR3 reads CASSVGDRGNYGYTF. CDR3 sequence (DNA): TGTGCCAGCAGCGTAGGGGACAGGGGAAACTATGGCTACACCTTC.

This rearrangement joins TRBV5-1 to TRBJ1-5, with D perhaps matching TRBD1 (5 bases). The V gene's germline CDR1 is SGHRS and CDR2 YFSETQ. Trimming took 0 bases from V and 11 from J, leaving 18 bases between them. This CDR3 region has 15 residues. The chain's CDR3 is CASSLGTRGGSAQHF. CDR3 DNA sequence: TGCGCCAGCAGCTTGGGGACTCGGGGGGGATCAGCCCAGCATTTT. Full variable domain (outside the CDR3, taken from reference TRBV5-1 and TRBJ1-5): KAGVTQTPRYLIKTRGQQVTLSCSPISGHRSVSWYQQTPGQGLQFLFEYFSETQRNKGNFPGRFSGRQFSNSRSEMNVSTLELGDSALYLCASSLGTRGGSAQHFGDGTRLSIL.

The chain is built from TRBV6-5 and TRBJ1-2; 10 nucleotides agree with TRBD1. The V gene end was trimmed by 5 bases and the J gene end by 2 bases; junction bases not matched to a gene: 5. Germline V gene sequence: CDR1 MNHEY, CDR2 SVGAGI. The CDR3 consists of 15 residues. CDR3: CASSTRQGANYGYTF. The CDR3, as DNA: TGTGCCAGCAGTACCCGACAGGGGGCGAACTATGGCTACACCTTC.

This chain joins TRBV5-1 and TRBJ1-1; 8 nucleotides line up with TRBD1. Germline-derived CDR1 and CDR2 are SGHRS and YFSETQ. The ends lost 9 bases at V and 7 bases at J; junction bases unmatched: 11. The CDR3 sequence is 13 residues long. The CDR3 loop is CATRTGSGDEAFF. The DNA for the CDR3 is TGCGCCACCCGGACAGGGTCGGGCGATGAAGCTTTCTTT.

The rearrangement uses TRBV3-1 (or the pseudogene TRBV3-2) and TRBJ2-2; the D gene is possibly TRBD2 (5 bases). The CDR3 is 15 residues long. CDR1 is LGHDT and CDR2 is YNNKEL in the germline V gene (reference sequence). V dropped 1 base and J dropped 5 bases, with 11 bases sitting between them. The CDR3, as DNA: TGTGCCAGCAGCCAAGCGGGGTCGCGAACCGGGGAGCTGTTTTTT. Residues: CASSQAGSRTGELFF.

The chain uses TRBV5-1 and TRBJ2-7, with a weak D call TRBD1 (5 bases). Germline CDR1 and CDR2: SGHRS and YFSETQ. The CDR3 has 13 residues. V lost 0 bases, J lost 4 bases, and 8 bases lay in between. CDR3: CASSLGQQYEQYF. The CDR3 bases are TGCGCCAGCAGCTTGGGACAGCAGTACGAGCAGTACTTC.

The chain recombines TRBV27 with TRBJ1-2; no firm D call. V lost 5 bases to trimming and J lost 4 bases, with 11 bases between them. The germline gives CDR1 MNHEY, CDR2 SMNVEV (reference sequence). This CDR3 spans 13 amino acids. The chain's CDR3 is CASSPGILYGYTF. In DNA form, the CDR3 reads TGTGCCAGCAGTCCCGGGATCCTCTATGGCTACACCTTC.

This rearrangement joins TRBV4-1 to TRBJ1-4, with TRBD1 identical over 11 bases. V shed 3 bases, J shed 0 bases, and the junction held 12 bases outside the gene matches. Looked up from germline, CDR1 is MGHRA and CDR2 is YSYEKL. The CDR3 runs 20 residues. The CDR3 loop reads CASSHPPGGTGGPTNEKLFF. In nucleotides, the CDR3 is TGCGCCAGCAGCCACCCCCCGGGCGGGACAGGGGGGCCAACTAATGAAAAACTGTTTTTT.

The rearrangement uses TRBV30 and TRBJ1-1; TRBD1 agrees at 7 bases. V was clipped by 2 bases and J by 3 bases; unmatched bases: 6. The CDR3 length is 14 residues. CDR1 is GTSNPN, CDR2 SVGIG, per germline (reference sequence). Written as DNA, the CDR3 is TGTGCCTGGAGTACCAACAGGGGTGACACTGAAGCTTTCTTT. Translating it yields CAWSTNRGDTEAFF.

In its sample, this clone was seen once. V usage is TRBV30 and J usage is TRBJ2-5; TRBD2 is a possible D gene (6 bases). The length of the CDR3 is 13 residues. Germline CDR1 and CDR2: GTSNPN and SVGIG (reference sequence). With 3 bases removed from V and 2 bases from J, the gap between germline ends came to 10 bases. The CDR3 region has the DNA TGTGCCTGGAGGCTAAGCGGGCAAGAGACCCAGTACTTC. This gives the protein CAWRLSGQETQYF.

This rearrangement joins TRBV7-9 to TRBJ1-4, with 7 bases that match TRBD1. This CDR3 has 14 amino acids. Germline V gene sequence: CDR1 SEHNR, CDR2 FQNEAQ (reference sequence). Germline trimming cut 3 bases from V and 4 bases from J; bases unmatched to any gene: 2. In nucleotides, the CDR3 is TGTGCCAGCAGCTTGGGACAGAGTAATGAAAAACTGTTTTTT. It codes for CASSLGQSNEKLFF.

The rearrangement links TRBV6-2 or TRBV6-3 to TRBJ1-3, with D unresolved. V shed 6 bases and J shed 5 bases, with 11 bases lying between them. The CDR3 is made up of 13 amino acids. Germline CDR1 is MNHEY and CDR2 is SVGEGT. The CDR3 region is CASSDTRRNTIYF. CDR3 in DNA: TGTGCCAGCAGCGACACCCGCCGAAACACCATATATTTT.

This chain joins TRBV15 and TRBJ1-1, with D hard to call. Germline V gene lookup returns CDR1 LNHNV and CDR2 YYDKDF (reference sequence). This CDR3 is 15 amino acids long. V was shortened by 0 bases and J by 4 bases, with 12 bases between the two germline ends. CDR3 in DNA: TGTGCCACCAGCAGAGATCCGGTCACAGTCACTGAAGCTTTCTTT. Its translation is CATSRDPVTVTEAFF.

V gene TRBV6-1 combines with J gene TRBJ1-3; no definite D call. The CDR3 runs to 16 residues. The germline V gene encodes CDR1 MNHNS and CDR2 SASEGT. Trimming removed 4 bases from V and 0 bases from J, with 13 bases in between. For the CDR3, the DNA is TGTGCCAGCAGTGGCCCTCGCGGCTCCTCTGGAAACACCATATATTTT. Protein product: CASSGPRGSSGNTIYF.

The chain joins TRBV7-8 to TRBJ1-5; D is unresolved. V was pared by 3 bases and J by 4 bases, with 7 bases between. Per germline, CDR1 SGHVS and CDR2 FQNEAQ. The CDR3 has 13 amino acids. The CDR3 coding sequence is TGTGCCAGCAGCTTTGGGAGAAATCAGCCCCAGCATTTT. This translates into CASSFGRNQPQHF.

The rearrangement joins TRBV9 to TRBJ2-1, with 12 bases identical to TRBD2. V was pared by 4 bases and J by 6 bases, with 5 bases of the junction left unmatched. CDR3 length: 15 residues. Germline V gene data show CDR1 as SGDLS and CDR2 as YYNGEE. CDR3 in DNA: TGTGCCAGCAGCATCCTAGCGGGGGGGACCAATGAGCAGTTCTTC. The encoded protein is CASSILAGGTNEQFF.